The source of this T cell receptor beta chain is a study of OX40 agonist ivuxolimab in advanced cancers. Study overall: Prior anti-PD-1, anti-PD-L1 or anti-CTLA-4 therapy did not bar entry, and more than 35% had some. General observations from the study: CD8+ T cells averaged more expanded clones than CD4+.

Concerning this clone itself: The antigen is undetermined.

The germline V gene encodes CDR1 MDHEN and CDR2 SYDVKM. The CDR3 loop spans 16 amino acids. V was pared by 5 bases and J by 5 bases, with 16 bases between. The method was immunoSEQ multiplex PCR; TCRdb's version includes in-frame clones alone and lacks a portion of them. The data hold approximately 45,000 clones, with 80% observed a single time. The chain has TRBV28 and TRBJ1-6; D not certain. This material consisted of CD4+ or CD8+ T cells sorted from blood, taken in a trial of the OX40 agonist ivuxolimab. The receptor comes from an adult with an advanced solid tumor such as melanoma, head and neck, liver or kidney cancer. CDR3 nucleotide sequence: TGTGCCAGCAGTGAGCCAGGTTCGGTCAATAATTCACCCCTCCACTTT. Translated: CASSEPGSVNNSPLHF.